This T cell receptor (beta chain) derives from a study of response to subunit inactivated influenza vaccine. Germline V lookup: CDR1 SGDLS, CDR2 YYNGEE. This CDR3 region has 14 residues. The V end lost 0 bases, the J end lost 7 bases, and 13 bases lay between the germline ends. TCRdb ran MiXCR on the RT-PCR reads and lists one entry per CDR3 protein. The table shows about 540,000 distinct CDR3 sequences, with about 14% occurring only once. Study results and limitations: Researchers suggested that each seasonal influenza vaccination recruits few new T cells.

This clonotype was counted between two and nine times. Its target is unknown. The TCR sequence derives from a man aged 50-59 years who received an inactivated influenza vaccine. The material sequenced was PBMCs from blood, taken 11 to 12 days after vaccination. The chain carries TRBV9 and TRBJ1-2, with a weak D call TRBD1 (6 bases). The CDR3: CASSVGKGGSGYTF. The CDR3 DNA follows: TGTGCCAGCAGCGTAGGCAAAGGGGGTAGTGGCTACACCTTC.